This T cell receptor beta chain is from a study of beta chain features in type 1 diabetes. Purity of each sorted population was above 95%. This clone was observed a handful of times. The investigators reverse transcribed all of the isolated RNA, so they sequenced expressed TCRB transcripts. Libraries were prepared by immunoSEQ multiplex PCR; TCRdb keeps only in-frame clonotypes and omits some of them. The sample carries roughly 310,000 clones, 11% recorded once. J gave up 2 bases and V 4 bases, and 9 bases lay outside the gene matches. Germline CDR1 and CDR2: SGHTA and FQGNSA. The CDR3 length is 16 residues.

This rearrangement joins TRBV7-2 to TRBJ2-7; TRBD2 aligns across 9 bases. The clonotype comes from a woman younger than 45 in good health. The sample taken for sequencing was naive CD4+ T cells from blood. CDR3 nucleotide sequence: TGTGCCAGCAGCTCAAAGGGACTAGCCGTGCCCTACGAGCAGTACTTC. Residues: CASSSKGLAVPYEQYF.